The clone carrying this T cell receptor (beta chain) has a count of ten or more. Its matching antigen is unknown. The CDR3 totals 12 residues. CDR1 SEHNR and CDR2 FQNEAQ come from the germline V gene (reference sequence). Trimming pared 3 bases from V and 2 bases from J, leaving 3 bases between. This sample is part of a study of T cell repertoires in cytomegalovirus infection. Study-wide background: Public TCR beta signatures marked donors with CMV infection and the matching HLA. The study, taken as a whole, reports: Clonotype analysis showed dominance of the ex vivo response by HLA-C-restricted CMV-specific TCR beta clonotypes.

TCRdb used MiXCR to reprocess the reads, holding one entry per CDR3 protein. Among about 110,000 distinct CDR3 sequences listed, 25% to 35% were seen once. The specimen was CD8+ T cells from cultured PBMCs, collected from culture after CMV antigen stimulation. The rearrangement uses TRBV7-9 and TRBJ2-3; no firm D call. This TCR was recovered from a human donor in good health (CMV status not recorded). Some clones in this sample may be carry-over from other donors' samples. Here the CDR3 DNA reads TGTGCCAGCAGCTTTGACACAGATACGCAGTATTTT. This codes for CASSFDTDTQYF.